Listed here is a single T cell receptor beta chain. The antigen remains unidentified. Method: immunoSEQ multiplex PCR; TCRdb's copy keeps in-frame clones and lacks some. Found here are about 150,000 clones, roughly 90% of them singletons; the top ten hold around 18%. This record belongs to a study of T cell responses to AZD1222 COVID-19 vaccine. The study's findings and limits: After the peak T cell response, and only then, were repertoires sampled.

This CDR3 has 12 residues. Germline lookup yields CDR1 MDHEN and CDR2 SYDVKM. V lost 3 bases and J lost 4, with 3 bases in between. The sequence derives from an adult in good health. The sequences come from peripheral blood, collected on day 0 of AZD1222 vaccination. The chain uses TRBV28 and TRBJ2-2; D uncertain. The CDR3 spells CASSLVTGELFF. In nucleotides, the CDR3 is TGTGCCAGCAGTTTGGTCACCGGGGAGCTGTTTTTT.